The clone carrying this T cell receptor (beta chain) was seen more than once but under ten times. This specimen comes from a study of T cell changes during pregnancy in multiple sclerosis. TCRdb's table, derived via immunoSEQ multiplex PCR, lists solely in-frame clones and lacks some. The sample contains about 25,000 clones, roughly 86% of which appear only once. From germline, CDR1 is MNHNS and CDR2 SASEGT. CDR3 size: 19 residues. V lost 0 bases and J 0 bases, leaving 20 bases between the germline ends. This TCR was sampled from a female donor in good health, enrolled as a control in a pregnancy study. This chain connects TRBV6-1 to TRBJ1-2; D unresolved. Sequences were derived from CD8+ T cells from peripheral blood mononuclear cells, sampled in the first trimester of pregnancy. This chain's CDR3 is CASSEALRGGFHSNYGYTF. CDR3 nucleotide sequence: TGTGCCAGCAGTGAAGCGCTTCGGGGAGGGTTCCATTCTAACTATGGCTACACCTTC.